The 25 T cell receptor beta chains presented below share a single source sample, sequenced in a study of blood T cell repertoires in COVID-19. Profiled with immunoSEQ multiplex PCR; TCRdb holds only in-frame clones, not every one. The sample shows some 270,000 clones, around 85% of them seen only once. The sample comprised peripheral blood. Receptors were obtained from a woman in her 70s with acute or convalescent COVID-19.

The chain uses TRBV5-1 and TRBJ1-1; no reliable D call. The germline CDR1 and CDR2 sequences are SGHRS and YFSETQ. There are 14 residues in the CDR3. Deletions cut 0 bases from V and 1 base from J, with 7 bases between. The CDR3 protein is CASSLGSRNTEAFF. CDR3 coding DNA: TGCGCCAGCAGCTTGGGGAGCAGGAACACTGAAGCTTTCTTT.

The chain joins TRBV20-1 to TRBJ2-1; D not resolved. With 2 bases removed from V and 5 bases from J, the gap between germline ends came to 4 bases. The CDR3 sequence is 11 residues long. The germline gives CDR1 DFQATT, CDR2 SNEGSKA (reference sequence). CDR3 in DNA: TGCAGTGCTAGACAGGACAATGAGCAGTTCTTC. Amino acid sequence: CSARQDNEQFF.

A single count supports this clone. The chain has TRBV30 and TRBJ2-5, with D maybe TRBD1 (6 bases). Germline CDR1 and CDR2: GTSNPN and SVGIG (reference sequence). CDR3 length: 22 amino acids. V lost 0 bases and J 1 base, leaving 33 bases between the germline ends. The CDR3, as DNA: TGTGCCTGGAGTGTACGGGGACAAAGGCAAGGGATTGTAAAGGTCCTCCAAGAGACCCAGTACTTC. Protein product: CAWSVRGQRQGIVKVLQETQYF.

The chain joins TRBV6-5 to TRBJ1-6, with D possibly matching TRBD1 (5 bases). Looked up from germline, CDR1 is MNHEY and CDR2 is SVGAGI. The CDR3 contains 14 residues. Deletions cut 7 bases from V and 7 bases from J, with 14 bases between. The CDR3 coding sequence is TGTGCCAGCACGAACCGGGGGGGAAATTCACCCCTCCACTTT. Translating it yields CASTNRGGNSPLHF.

This clone occurred once. The chain uses TRBV5-4 and TRBJ2-7; 8 positions match TRBD1. Germline assignment: CDR1 SGHNT and CDR2 YYREEE (reference sequence). CDR3 length: 14 amino acids. V was pared by 4 bases and J by 2 bases, with 5 bases of the junction left unmatched. As DNA, the CDR3 is TGTGCCAGCAGCGGCACACAGGGGGCCTACGAGCAGTACTTC. Its translation is CASSGTQGAYEQYF.

The V gene is TRBV27, the J gene TRBJ1-5; 8 nucleotides line up with TRBD1. The germline V gene encodes CDR1 MNHEY and CDR2 SMNVEV (reference sequence). The CDR3 extends over 13 amino acids. V lost 5 bases to trimming and J lost 6 bases; unmatched junction nucleotides: 3. CDR3 sequence: CASSPDRVQPQHF. The CDR3 DNA follows: TGTGCCAGCAGTCCGGACAGGGTTCAGCCCCAGCATTTT.

The chain couples TRBV7-9 to TRBJ2-5; 10 bases line up with TRBD2. Trimming removed 1 base from V and 1 base from J; junction bases left unmatched: 6. Germline V gene sequence: CDR1 SEHNR, CDR2 FQNEAQ (reference sequence). The CDR3 runs to 17 residues. DNA for the CDR3: TGTGCCAGCAGCTTAGGATTTAGCGGGGGGCGCCAAGAGACCCAGTACTTC. Encoded protein: CASSLGFSGGRQETQYF.

This clone occurred a few times. V is TRBV5-1 and J is TRBJ2-5; 14 bases are a match to TRBD2. CDR1 and CDR2 from the germline V gene are SGHRS and YFSETQ. J lost 5 bases, V lost 4 bases, and 7 bases had no gene match. CDR3 length: 16 residues. The CDR3 nucleotides read TGCGCCAGCAGCCCCGGGACTAGCGGGGGTATCGAGACCCAGTACTTC. It specifies CASSPGTSGGIETQYF.

The V call is TRBV5-5, the J call TRBJ1-1; 7 nucleotides line up with TRBD1. J gave up 1 base and V 4 bases, and 7 bases lay outside the gene matches. The CDR3 has 15 amino acids. CDR1 and CDR2 from the germline V gene are SGHKS and YYEKEE (reference sequence). The CDR3 reads CASSLRGGGNTEAFF. The CDR3 region has the DNA TGTGCCAGCAGCCTCCGAGGGGGCGGGAACACTGAAGCTTTCTTT. Full variable domain (missing parts from reference TRBV5-5 and TRBJ1-1): DAGVTQSPTHLIKTRGQQVTLRCSPISGHKSVSWYQQVLGQGPQFIFQYYEKEERGRGNFPDRFSARQFPNYSSELNVNALLLGDSALYLCASSLRGGGNTEAFFGQGTRLTVV.

This clone has just a few counts. The chain employs TRBV10-3 and TRBJ1-2; a weak D match, TRBD1 (6 bases). The CDR3 runs 16 residues. V lost 6 bases to trimming and J lost 8 bases, with 25 bases between them. The germline CDR1 and CDR2 sequences are ENHRY and SYGVKD. The CDR3, as DNA: TGTGCCATCAGAGGGGTCGGGGGGCGCGAACAGGTCGGCTACACCTTC. Translation gives CAIRGVGGREQVGYTF.

A few counts support this clone. This chain links TRBV28 with TRBJ1-6, with D perhaps TRBD1 (6 bases). The germline V gene has CDR1 MDHEN and CDR2 SYDVKM. Trimming stripped 6 bases from V and 0 bases from J, with 9 bases between. The CDR3 spans 15 residues. The CDR3 sequence is CASRDSSSYNSPLHF. Written as DNA, the CDR3 is TGTGCCAGCAGGGACAGCAGCTCCTATAATTCACCCCTCCACTTT.

V is TRBV2 and J is TRBJ2-5; 7 nucleotides match TRBD1. Germline values: CDR1 SNHLY, CDR2 FYNNEI. The V gene end was trimmed by 7 bases and the J gene end by 7 bases; junction bases not matched to a gene: 12. The CDR3 length is 14 residues. CDR3 sequence: CASTIVQGVGTQYF. The CDR3 DNA follows: TGTGCCAGCACCATAGTGCAGGGGGTGGGGACCCAGTACTTC.

On this clone itself: Other DNA sequences from this sample encode an identical CDR3 as well. The chain links TRBV3-1 (or the pseudogene TRBV3-2) to TRBJ2-5, with TRBD2 identical over 14 bases. Germline trimming cut 1 base from V and 2 bases from J; bases unmatched to any gene: 0. Germline CDR1 reads LGHDT; CDR2 reads YNNKEL (reference sequence). The CDR3 spans 16 residues. The CDR3 protein is CASSQGTSGGQETQYF. The CDR3 DNA reads TGTGCCAGCAGCCAAGGGACTAGCGGGGGGCAAGAGACCCAGTACTTC.

The V call is TRBV24-1, the J call TRBJ1-2; TRBD1 might be the D (6 bases). CDR1 is KGHDR, CDR2 SFDVKD, per germline. The germline V and J ends were trimmed by 3 bases and 4 bases, with 17 bases remaining between them. The CDR3 contains 16 residues. CDR3 sequence reads: CATSDGGRGASYGYTF. CDR3 nucleotides: TGTGCCACCAGTGATGGCGGCAGGGGCGCGAGCTATGGCTACACCTTC.

This clone was found once. The gene calls are TRBV5-1 and TRBJ1-2, with D possibly TRBD1 on 6 matching bases. CDR3 size: 17 residues. The germline V and J ends were trimmed by 0 bases and 5 bases, with 20 bases remaining between them. Looked up from germline, CDR1 is SGHRS and CDR2 is YFSETQ. Here the CDR3 DNA reads TGCGCCAGCAGCTTGGTCGCGGGGGCGTCATCGCTATATGGCTACACCTTC. Protein sequence: CASSLVAGASSLYGYTF.

The rearrangement uses TRBV2 and TRBJ2-3; 8 positions agree with TRBD2. Trimming removed 6 bases from V and 2 bases from J; junction bases left unmatched: 13. Germline-derived CDR1 and CDR2 are SNHLY and FYNNEI. CDR3 length: 17 amino acids. This CDR3 is CASRLGGVAGITDTQYF. CDR3 sequence (DNA): TGTGCCAGCAGGCTTGGGGGGGTAGCGGGGATCACAGATACGCAGTATTTT.

The chain is built from TRBV7-8 and TRBJ1-5; D uncertain. With 5 bases removed from V and 1 base from J, the gap between germline ends came to 9 bases. CDR1 and CDR2 from the germline V gene are SGHVS and FQNEAQ. The CDR3 is made up of 14 amino acids. The CDR3 DNA reads TGTGCCAGCAGCCGGGCGGGGAGCAATCAGCCCCAGCATTTT. Its protein product is CASSRAGSNQPQHF.

The V and J genes are TRBV6-5 and TRBJ2-2, with a tentative D call TRBD2 (6 bases). The CDR3 contains 13 residues. The ends were cut back, 11 bases at V and 3 bases at J, with 13 bases in the middle. CDR1 is MNHEY, CDR2 SVGAGI, per germline. CDR3 in DNA: TGTGCCCGCGGGAAGGGGTACACCGGGGAGCTGTTTTTT. Protein: CARGKGYTGELFF.

This clone was seen once. The chain carries TRBV25-1 and TRBJ1-6; the D gene is possibly TRBD1 (5 bases). The CDR3 spans 17 residues. Germline V gene data show CDR1 as MGHDK and CDR2 as SYGVNS. V was cut by 4 bases and J by 6 bases, with 19 bases left in between. DNA for the CDR3: TGTGCCAGCAGTGGCCCCCAAGGGGTCTTACGTAATTCACCCCTCCACTTT. Protein: CASSGPQGVLRNSPLHF.

The chain joins TRBV12-3 or TRBV12-4 to TRBJ2-4; no clear D gene. The CDR3 has 12 amino acids. Trimming left V 5 bases short and J 2 bases short, with 4 bases between. For the CDR3, the DNA is TGTGCCAGCAGTCTCTCCAAAAACATTCAGTACTTC. This codes for CASSLSKNIQYF.

DNA of the CDR3: TGCGCCAGCAGCTTGTTGGGCGGCCGGTCGGGGGGCGAGCAGTACTTC. Translated: CASSLLGGRSGGEQYF. This chain joins TRBV5-1 and TRBJ2-7, with 7 positions matching TRBD2. V gave up 1 base and J gave up 6 bases; unmatched junction bases: 13. Germline V lookup: CDR1 SGHRS, CDR2 YFSETQ. The CDR3 runs 16 residues.

V is TRBV11-2 and J is TRBJ2-5; D is uncertain. This CDR3 has 13 residues. V lost 1 base to trimming and J lost 5 bases, with 8 bases between them. CDR1 is SGHAT and CDR2 is FQNNGV in the germline V gene. CDR3 amino acids: CASSLVLRETQYF. The DNA for the CDR3 is TGTGCCAGCAGCTTAGTCCTGAGGGAGACCCAGTACTTC.

The rearrangement links TRBV3-1 (or the pseudogene TRBV3-2) to TRBJ2-3; TRBD1 is a possible D gene (6 bases). The CDR3 totals 15 residues. V was pared by 2 bases and J by 5 bases, with 14 bases between. Germline CDR1 LGHDT, CDR2 YNNKEL (reference sequence). CDR3 nucleotide sequence: TGTGCCAGCAGCCAACAAAACAGGGCTGGAGATACGCAGTATTTT. Translated, it gives CASSQQNRAGDTQYF.

The rearrangement links TRBV6-5 to TRBJ2-1, with 7 positions matching TRBD2. The trim removed 8 bases at V and 3 bases at J, leaving 7 bases unmatched. The CDR3 sequence is 14 residues long. The germline V gene has CDR1 MNHEY and CDR2 SVGAGI. CDR3 loop: CASSRAGDYNEQFF. The CDR3 DNA is TGTGCCAGCTCCCGGGCGGGGGACTACAATGAGCAGTTCTTC.

The gene calls are TRBV7-9 and TRBJ1-1; the D is unclear. Trimming took 5 bases from V and 0 from J, leaving 13 bases between them. The V gene's germline CDR1 is SEHNR and CDR2 FQNEAQ (reference sequence). The CDR3 sequence is 15 residues long. The CDR3 nucleotides are TGTGCCAGCAGCCTTAACGGGATCATGAACACTGAAGCTTTCTTT. Amino acid sequence: CASSLNGIMNTEAFF.